Listed here is a single T cell receptor (beta chain). In TCRdb, the 5' RACE reads were re-called with MiXCR into one record per CDR3 protein. The sample includes approximately 600,000 distinct CDR3 sequences, 7.1% of them seen just once. The data derive from a study of identical twins. Another study also made use of these data, one on yellow fever vaccine responses in identical twins.

This receptor was taken from a woman between 18 and 30 years old in good health. Sequences were obtained from PBMCs.

As DNA, the CDR3 is TGCAGTGCCTCCCCGACTAGCGGGGGCTACAATGAGCAGTTCTTC. Its translation: CSASPTSGGYNEQFF. V is TRBV20-1 and J is TRBJ2-1, with TRBD2 matching over 12 bases. Trimming removed 6 bases from V and 3 bases from J; junction bases left unmatched: 6. The germline gives CDR1 DFQATT, CDR2 SNEGSKA (reference sequence). The CDR3 runs to 15 residues.